A selection of T cell receptor beta chains follows, all from one sample in a study of Ad26.COV2.S vaccination and SARS-CoV-2 variants. Libraries were prepared by immunoSEQ multiplex PCR; TCRdb keeps only in-frame clonotypes and omits some of them. This table has more than 300,000 clones, around 90% appearing once. Source: peripheral blood, taken in a trial of Ad26.COV2.S vaccine versus placebo. The origin of the receptors is a person aged 18-65 years who received the Ad26.COV2.S COVID-19 vaccine or a placebo. Both conserved end residues are part of each CDR3. Fields, in order: J gene, D gene, V gene, clone size, CDR3 DNA, CDR3 protein. A D gene is named only where the DNA matches it firmly. The size entry is marked missing in some rows and otherwise reads once, few, many or a size class.

TRBJ2-7 . TRBV7-8 . TGTGCCAGCAGCCCTAATCGCGCGGGGCACGAGCAGTACTTC CASSPNRAGHEQYF
TRBJ1-2 TRBD1 TRBV7-9 . TGTGCCAGCAGCCCTGACAGGGGGGTTAACTATGGCTACACCTTC CASSPDRGVNYGYTF
TRBJ1-2 . TRBV30 . TGTGCCTGGACCCTGAAGGGGCTCTATGGCTACACCTTC CAWTLKGLYGYTF
TRBJ2-7 . TRBV7-9 . TGTGCCAGCAGCTCGCCTAACAGAAAGGGACACGAACTGATCTACGAGCAGTACTTC CASSSPNRKGHELIYEQYF
TRBJ1-2 TRBD1 TRBV27 . TGTGCCAGCAGACAGACAGGGAGAGATGGCTACACCTTC CASRQTGRDGYTF
TRBJ2-2 TRBD1 TRBV5-1 . TGCGCCAGCAGCACAAGGACAGGGGGAGGCTCCGGGGAGCTGTTTTTT CASSTRTGGGSGELFF
TRBJ2-5 TRBD2 TRBV6-2/TRBV6-3 few TGTGCCAGCAGCACCCCCTATAGGGAGGGTCAAGAGACCCAGTACTTC CASSTPYREGQETQYF
TRBJ1-5 . TRBV15 . TGTGCCACCAGCAGAGTGGATAGCAATCAGCCCCAGCATTTT CATSRVDSNQPQHF
TRBJ1-1 . TRBV19 . TGTGCCAGTAGTATATCATTGAGGAACACTGAAGCTTTCTTT CASSISLRNTEAFF
TRBJ2-5 . TRBV4-1 . TGCGCCAGCAGCCAAGATGGCCGGGAGACCCAGTACTTC CASSQDGRETQYF
TRBJ1-1 . TRBV7-9 . TGTGCCAGCAGCTTAGGGGTGACTGAAGCTTTCTTT CASSLGVTEAFF
TRBJ2-7 TRBD1 TRBV27 . TGTGCCAGCAGTCCCTCCCGGGACAGCTACGAGCAGTACTTC CASSPSRDSYEQYF
TRBJ2-7 TRBD1 TRBV6-5 . TGTGCCAGCAATAGCCCGGACAGGGTTACCTACGAGCAGTACTTC CASNSPDRVTYEQYF
TRBJ1-2 . TRBV19 once TGTGCCAGTGCTGATAGGGGGGGGCCGAACTATGGCTACACCTTC CASADRGGPNYGYTF
TRBJ1-4 TRBD1 TRBV5-7 . TGTGCCAGCAGCGCCCACCCCCCCACGGGACAGATTAATGAAAAACTGTTTTTT CASSAHPPTGQINEKLFF
TRBJ2-7 . TRBV11-3 . TGTGCCAGCAGCGGGACAACAGGGTCCGACGAGCAGTACTTC CASSGTTGSDEQYF
TRBJ2-7 . TRBV3-1/TRBV3-2 . TGTGCCAGCAGCCACGGTGGCTACGAGCAGTACTTC CASSHGGYEQYF
TRBJ2-5 TRBD2 TRBV7-3 . TGTGCCAGCAGCTTATATCGGGCTAGCGGAGTCTTAGAGACCCAGTACTTC CASSLYRASGVLETQYF
TRBJ2-1 . TRBV11-3 . TGTGCCAGCAGCCCGGGGGCAGGGTTGGAGAATGAGCAGTTCTTC CASSPGAGLENEQFF
TRBJ2-1 TRBD2 TRBV11-2 . TGTGCCAGCAGGCCTGCTAGCGGGGTAATAGATGAGCAGTTCTTC CASRPASGVIDEQFF
TRBJ2-1 . TRBV7-8 . TGTGCCAGCAGCACCGGGGCCTCCAATGAGCAGTTCTTC CASSTGASNEQFF
TRBJ2-3 TRBD1 TRBV30 . TGTGCCTGGAGTGTACCCGCGACAGGGCGCACAGATACGCAGTATTTT CAWSVPATGRTDTQYF
TRBJ2-7 . TRBV29-1 . TGCAGCGTTGCAGGGGTGGGAGAGCAGTACTTC CSVAGVGEQYF
TRBJ1-3 . TRBV30 once TGTGCCTGGAACGGCGGCGGGAGAAACACCATATATTTT CAWNGGGRNTIYF
TRBJ2-7 TRBD2 TRBV5-4 . TGTGCCAGCAGCGGGACTAGCGGGAGAGGCGTGAAGGTCTACGAGCAGTACTTC CASSGTSGRGVKVYEQYF
TRBJ2-1 . TRBV18 . TGTGCCAGCTCACCACGGGAAAACGGTGAGCAGTTCTTC CASSPRENGEQFF
TRBJ2-2 TRBD2 TRBV7-3 . TGTGCCAGCAAACAGCGGGAGGAGATCCGGGAGCTGTTTTTT CASKQREEIRELFF
TRBJ2-7 . TRBV10-3 . TGTGCCATCAGTGAGAGGGCCGAGCAGTACTTC CAISERAEQYF
TRBJ2-2 . TRBV6-5 . TGTGCCAGCAGTTATTGGACGGGGCCCGGGGAGCTGTTTTTT CASSYWTGPGELFF
TRBJ2-3 TRBD1 TRBV24-1 . TGTGCCACCAGTGGACAGGGGGGGACCCCAGATACGCAGTATTTT CATSGQGGTPDTQYF
TRBJ1-1 . TRBV4-3 . TGCGCCAGCAGCCAAGATCACAAGATGAACACTGAAGCTTTCTTT CASSQDHKMNTEAFF
TRBJ1-3 . TRBV30 . TGTGCCTGGAGGGAAGGTACTGGAAACACCATATATTTT CAWREGTGNTIYF
TRBJ2-1 TRBD2 TRBV10-3 . TGTGCCATCAGTGAGTCCGGACTAGCAGATGAGCAGTTCTTC CAISESGLADEQFF
TRBJ2-1 . TRBV7-3 . TGTGCCAGCAGCTCACATCTGGGGGACAATGAGCAGTTCTTC CASSSHLGDNEQFF
TRBJ1-1 . TRBV7-3 . TGTGCCAGCAGCTTTGGGTACACTGAAGCTTTCTTT CASSFGYTEAFF
TRBJ1-2 TRBD1 TRBV16 . TGTGCCAGCCTCCTGGGGGACAGTGATAAAATTAATTATGGCTACACCTTC CASLLGDSDKINYGYTF
TRBJ2-7 . TRBV9 . TGTGCCAGCAGCGTAGACGGGGCTACCTACGAGCAGTACTTC CASSVDGATYEQYF
TRBJ1-2 . TRBV15 . TGTGCCACCAGCAGAGATGAGGGGACCAGGAGTGGCTACACCTTC CATSRDEGTRSGYTF
TRBJ1-4 TRBD1 TRBV6-2/TRBV6-3 . TGTGCCAGCAGCCTTTCTGCGCCGGACAGGGGAGTGGAAAAACTGTTTTTT CASSLSAPDRGVEKLFF